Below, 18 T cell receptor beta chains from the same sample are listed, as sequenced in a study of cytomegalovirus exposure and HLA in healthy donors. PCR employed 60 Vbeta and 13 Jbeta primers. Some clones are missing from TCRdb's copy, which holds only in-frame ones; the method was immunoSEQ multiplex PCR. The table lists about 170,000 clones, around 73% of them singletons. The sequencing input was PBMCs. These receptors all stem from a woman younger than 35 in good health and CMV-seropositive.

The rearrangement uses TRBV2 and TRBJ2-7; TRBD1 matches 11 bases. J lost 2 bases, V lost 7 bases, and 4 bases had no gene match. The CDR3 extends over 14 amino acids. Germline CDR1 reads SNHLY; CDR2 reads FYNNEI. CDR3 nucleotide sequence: TGTGCCAGCAACCTGGGACAGGGGGCCTACGAGCAGTACTTC. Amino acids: CASNLGQGAYEQYF.

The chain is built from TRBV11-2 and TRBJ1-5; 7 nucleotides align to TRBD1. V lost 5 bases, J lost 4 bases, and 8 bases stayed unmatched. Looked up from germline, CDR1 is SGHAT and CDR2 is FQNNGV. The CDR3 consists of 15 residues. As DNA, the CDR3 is TGTGCCAGCAGCCCAGGACAGGTGTTTAATCAGCCCCAGCATTTT. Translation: CASSPGQVFNQPQHF. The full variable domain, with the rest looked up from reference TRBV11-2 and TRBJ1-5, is EAGVAQSPRYKIIEKRQSVAFWCNPISGHATLYWYQQILGQGPKLLIQFQNNGVVDDSQLPKDRFSAERLKGVDSTLKIQPAKLEDSAVYLCASSPGQVFNQPQHFGDGTRLSIL.

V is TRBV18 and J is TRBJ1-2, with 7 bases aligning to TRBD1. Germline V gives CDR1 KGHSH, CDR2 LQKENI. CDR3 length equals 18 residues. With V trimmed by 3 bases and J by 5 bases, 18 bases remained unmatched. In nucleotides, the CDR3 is TGTGCCAGCTCACCGCTGGCGACAGGGCCTTCCACCCCTTATGGCTACACCTTC. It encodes CASSPLATGPSTPYGYTF.

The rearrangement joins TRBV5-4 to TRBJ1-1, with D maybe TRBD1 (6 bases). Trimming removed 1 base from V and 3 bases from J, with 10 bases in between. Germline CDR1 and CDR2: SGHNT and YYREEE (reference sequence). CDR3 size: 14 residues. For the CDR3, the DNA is TGTGCCAGCAGCTTGTTGACAGGACACACTGAAGCTTTCTTT. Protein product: CASSLLTGHTEAFF. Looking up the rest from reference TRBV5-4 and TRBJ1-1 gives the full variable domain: ETGVTQSPTHLIKTRGQQVTLRCSSQSGHNTVSWYQQALGQGPQFIFQYYREEENGRGNFPPRFSGLQFPNYSSELNVNALELDDSALYLCASSLLTGHTEAFFGQGTRLTVV.

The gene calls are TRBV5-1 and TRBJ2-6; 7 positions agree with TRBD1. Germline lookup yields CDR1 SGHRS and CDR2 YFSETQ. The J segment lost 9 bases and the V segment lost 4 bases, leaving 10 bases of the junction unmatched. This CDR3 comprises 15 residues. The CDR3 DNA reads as TGCGCCAGCAGCCAAGACAGGGTAAGGGACAACGTCCTGACTTTC. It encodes CASSQDRVRDNVLTF.

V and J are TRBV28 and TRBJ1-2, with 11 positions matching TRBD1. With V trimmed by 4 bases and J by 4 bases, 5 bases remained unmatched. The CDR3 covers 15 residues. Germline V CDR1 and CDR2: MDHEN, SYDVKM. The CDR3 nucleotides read TGTGCCAGCAGTTACCGGGACAGGGGGGCCTATGGCTACACCTTC. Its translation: CASSYRDRGAYGYTF.

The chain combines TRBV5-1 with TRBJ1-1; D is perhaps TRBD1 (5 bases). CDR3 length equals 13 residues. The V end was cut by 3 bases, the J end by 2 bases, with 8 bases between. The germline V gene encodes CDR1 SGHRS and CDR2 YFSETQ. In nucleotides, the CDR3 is TGCGCCAGCAGCTATGACAGAAACACTGAAGCTTTCTTT. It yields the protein CASSYDRNTEAFF. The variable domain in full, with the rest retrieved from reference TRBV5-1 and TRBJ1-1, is KAGVTQTPRYLIKTRGQQVTLSCSPISGHRSVSWYQQTPGQGLQFLFEYFSETQRNKGNFPGRFSGRQFSNSRSEMNVSTLELGDSALYLCASSYDRNTEAFFGQGTRLTVV.

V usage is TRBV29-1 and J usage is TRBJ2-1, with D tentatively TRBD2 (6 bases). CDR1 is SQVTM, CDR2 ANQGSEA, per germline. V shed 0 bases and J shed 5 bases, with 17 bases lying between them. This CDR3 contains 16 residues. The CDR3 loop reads CSVEDPGDHWDNEQFF. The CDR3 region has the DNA TGCAGCGTTGAAGATCCGGGAGATCACTGGGACAATGAGCAGTTCTTC.

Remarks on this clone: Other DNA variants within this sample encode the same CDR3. CDR3 sequence reads: CASSPSGRGSTGELFF. CDR3 bases: TGTGCCAGCAGCCCGAGCGGGAGAGGAAGTACCGGGGAGCTGTTTTTT. The chain uses TRBV9 and TRBJ2-2, with 8 bases identical to TRBD2. Trimming removed 4 bases from V and 5 bases from J; junction bases left unmatched: 10. The CDR3 sequence is 16 residues long. Germline CDR1 and CDR2: SGDLS and YYNGEE. Together with reference TRBV9 and TRBJ2-2, the CDR3 gives the full variable domain: DSGVTQTPKHLITATGQRVTLRCSPRSGDLSVYWYQQSLDQGLQFLIQYYNGEERAKGNILERFSAQQFPDLHSELNLSSLELGDSALYFCASSPSGRGSTGELFFGEGSRLTVL.

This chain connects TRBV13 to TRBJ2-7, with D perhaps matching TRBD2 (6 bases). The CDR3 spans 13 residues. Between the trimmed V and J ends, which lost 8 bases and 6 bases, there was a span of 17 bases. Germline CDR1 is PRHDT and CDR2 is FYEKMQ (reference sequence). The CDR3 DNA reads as TGTGCCAGCGGGACGGGAGACGGGGTCGAGCAGTACTTC. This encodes CASGTGDGVEQYF.

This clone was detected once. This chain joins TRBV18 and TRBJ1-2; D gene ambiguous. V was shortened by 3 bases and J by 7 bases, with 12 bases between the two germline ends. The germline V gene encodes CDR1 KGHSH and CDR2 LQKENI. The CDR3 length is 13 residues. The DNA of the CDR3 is TGTGCCAGCTCACCGGGCCCGGGGTTTGGCTACACCTTC. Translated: CASSPGPGFGYTF. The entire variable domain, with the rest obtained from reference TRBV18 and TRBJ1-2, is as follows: NAGVMQNPRHLVRRRGQEARLRCSPMKGHSHVYWYRQLPEEGLKFMVYLQKENIIDESGMPKERFSAEFPKEGPSILRIQQVVRGDSAAYFCASSPGPGFGYTFGSGTRLTVV.

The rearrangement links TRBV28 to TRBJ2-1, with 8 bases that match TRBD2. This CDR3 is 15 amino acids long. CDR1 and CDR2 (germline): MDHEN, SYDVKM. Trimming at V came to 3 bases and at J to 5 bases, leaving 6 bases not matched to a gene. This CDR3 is CASSLVLAGHNEQFF. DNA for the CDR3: TGTGCCAGCAGTTTGGTTTTAGCGGGGCACAATGAGCAGTTCTTC.

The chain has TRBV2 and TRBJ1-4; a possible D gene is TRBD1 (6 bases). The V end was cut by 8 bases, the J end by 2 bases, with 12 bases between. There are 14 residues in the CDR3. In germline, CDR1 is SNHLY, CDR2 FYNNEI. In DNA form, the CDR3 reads TGTGCCAGCGGTACAGGGATGACTAATGAAAAACTGTTTTTT. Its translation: CASGTGMTNEKLFF.

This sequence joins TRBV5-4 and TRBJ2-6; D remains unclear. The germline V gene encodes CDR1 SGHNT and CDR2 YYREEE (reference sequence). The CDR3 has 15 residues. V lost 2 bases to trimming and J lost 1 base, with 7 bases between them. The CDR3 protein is CASSFPGSGANVLTF. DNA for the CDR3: TGTGCCAGCAGCTTCCCCGGGTCTGGGGCCAACGTCCTGACTTTC.

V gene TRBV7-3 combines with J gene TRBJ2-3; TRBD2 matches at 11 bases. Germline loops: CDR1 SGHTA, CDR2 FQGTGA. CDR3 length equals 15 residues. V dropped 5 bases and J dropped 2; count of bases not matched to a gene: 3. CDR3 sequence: CASSTGLADTDTQYF. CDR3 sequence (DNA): TGTGCCAGCAGCACGGGACTAGCGGACACAGATACGCAGTATTTT.

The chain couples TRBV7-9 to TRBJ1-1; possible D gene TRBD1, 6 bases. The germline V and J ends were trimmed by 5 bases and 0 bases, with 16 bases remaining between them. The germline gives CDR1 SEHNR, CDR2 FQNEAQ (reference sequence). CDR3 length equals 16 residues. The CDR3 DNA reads TGTGCCAGCAGCCCAGGCGGACAGTTTATGAACACTGAAGCTTTCTTT. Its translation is CASSPGGQFMNTEAFF.

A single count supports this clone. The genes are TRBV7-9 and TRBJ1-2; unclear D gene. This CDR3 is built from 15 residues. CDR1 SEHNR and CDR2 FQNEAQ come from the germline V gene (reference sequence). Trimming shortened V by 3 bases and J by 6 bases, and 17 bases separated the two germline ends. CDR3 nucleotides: TGTGCCAGCAGCTTCTCCGGGTTGCCCACCAATGGCTACACCTTC. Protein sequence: CASSFSGLPTNGYTF.

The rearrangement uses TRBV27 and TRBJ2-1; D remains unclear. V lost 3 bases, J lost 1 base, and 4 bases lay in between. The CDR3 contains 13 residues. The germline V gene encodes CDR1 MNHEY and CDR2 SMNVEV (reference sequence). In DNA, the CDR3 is TGTGCCAGCAGTTTGGCTTCCTACAATGAGCAGTTCTTC. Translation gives CASSLASYNEQFF.